A selection of T cell receptor beta chains follows, all from one sample in a study of blood T cell repertoires in COVID-19. TCRdb keeps only in-frame clones here, not all; method: immunoSEQ multiplex PCR. Of 60,000 to 80,000 clones in the sample, about 82% are singletons; the top ten hold roughly 24%. Sequences were obtained from peripheral blood. All receptors come from a man aged 45-65 years with acute or convalescent COVID-19. CDR3s leave out the opening cysteine and the closing phenylalanine or tryptophan. Each record gives: V gene, J gene, CDR3 length, clone size, CDR3 protein. Clone size is shown for a subset of rows, as once, few, many or a class of expanded clone.

v_gene: TRBV29-1; j_gene: TRBJ1-2; len: 11; abundance: NA; CDR3aa: SVEGNRNYGYT
v_gene: TRBV15; j_gene: TRBJ1-4; len: 18; abundance: NA; CDR3aa: ATSLGRGQGRKSTNEKLF
v_gene: TRBV30; j_gene: TRBJ1-2; len: 15; abundance: large; CDR3aa: AWRPLTSAGGFYGYT
v_gene: TRBV27; j_gene: TRBJ1-1; len: 13; abundance: NA; CDR3aa: ASGSKWAGDTEAF
v_gene: TRBV30; j_gene: TRBJ1-1; len: 14; abundance: NA; CDR3aa: AWSVREGALVTEAF
v_gene: TRBV4-1; j_gene: TRBJ1-2; len: 17; abundance: once; CDR3aa: ASSQDHRFGAGKIYGYT
v_gene: TRBV24-1; j_gene: TRBJ2-5; len: 12; abundance: NA; CDR3aa: ATSRSGLQETQY
v_gene: TRBV10-3; j_gene: TRBJ2-2; len: 12; abundance: NA; CDR3aa: ATLAGRNTGELF
v_gene: TRBV6-5; j_gene: TRBJ1-2; len: 13; abundance: NA; CDR3aa: ASSPNRDSLGGYT
v_gene: TRBV4-1; j_gene: TRBJ1-5; len: 13; abundance: NA; CDR3aa: ASSQDQGARQPQH
v_gene: TRBV13; j_gene: TRBJ2-1; len: 13; abundance: NA; CDR3aa: ASSPGTSENNEQF
v_gene: TRBV10-3; j_gene: TRBJ1-3; len: 11; abundance: once; CDR3aa: AITGTARNTIY
v_gene: TRBV13; j_gene: TRBJ1-1; len: 15; abundance: few; CDR3aa: ASSSLPTGGVSTEAF
v_gene: TRBV5-1; j_gene: TRBJ1-1; len: 11; abundance: once; CDR3aa: ASSLGTGLEAF
v_gene: TRBV28; j_gene: TRBJ2-5; len: 12; abundance: NA; CDR3aa: ASSSGEVRETQY
v_gene: TRBV29-1; j_gene: TRBJ2-7; len: 12; abundance: NA; CDR3aa: SVELGQGSDEQY
v_gene: TRBV2; j_gene: TRBJ2-5; len: 13; abundance: NA; CDR3aa: ASSEAPRFSETQY
v_gene: TRBV7-3; j_gene: TRBJ2-3; len: 13; abundance: NA; CDR3aa: ASSPTGISTDTQY